The next 32 T cell receptor beta chains were all read from a single sample in a study of cytomegalovirus exposure and HLA in healthy donors (dated by TCRdb to the late 2010s). The protocol used for the library was the immunoSEQ multiplex PCR assay. For the multiplex PCR, a mixture combining 60 forward primers for TCR Vbeta segments and 13 reverse primers for TCR Jbeta segments was used. TCRdb retrieved this table from immuneACCESS and kept in-frame rearrangements only. Not all clones are present; in checked studies, unresolved V genes account for under half, and no reason is known for the remainder. The sample data list under 150,000 clones, and 76% of these were observed just once. Approximately 1.6% of the sample is taken by the ten largest. The sequencing input was PBMCs. The source is a woman aged 40 to 50 in good health and CMV-seronegative.

The genes are TRBV5-8 and TRBJ1-2, with unresolved D. Between the trimmed V and J ends, which lost 7 bases and 4 bases, there was a span of 17 bases. Germline CDR1 reads SGHTS; CDR2 reads YDEGEE. The CDR3 is 14 residues long. The CDR3 region is CASQLRSASYGYTF. CDR3 nucleotides: TGTGCCAGCCAACTACGATCGGCGTCCTATGGCTACACCTTC.

The CDR3 spells CASSFGRGNTIYF. In nucleotides, the CDR3 is TGTGCCAGCAGCTTCGGTCGGGGAAACACCATATATTTT. The chain joins TRBV7-8 to TRBJ1-3; D is unclear. This CDR3 has 13 amino acids. Germline V gene lookup returns CDR1 SGHVS and CDR2 FQNEAQ. Trimming removed 3 bases from V and 4 bases from J, with 7 bases in between.

The chain joins TRBV6-1 to TRBJ1-1, with unresolved D. The CDR3 spans 12 residues. CDR1 is MNHNS, CDR2 SASEGT, per germline. The V end was cut by 7 bases, the J end by 0 bases, with 6 bases between. CDR3 coding DNA: TGTGCCAGCACGGTGCTGAACACTGAAGCTTTCTTT. Translated, it gives CASTVLNTEAFF.

The gene calls are TRBV14 and TRBJ2-5, with D perhaps TRBD1 (6 bases). Trimming shortened V by 6 bases and J by 5 bases, and 16 bases separated the two germline ends. The germline V gene has CDR1 SGHDN and CDR2 FVKESK. The CDR3 is 14 residues long. The CDR3 reads CASRLTGTGETQYF. The CDR3 DNA reads TGTGCCAGCAGGCTCACAGGGACGGGTGAGACCCAGTACTTC.

J is TRBJ2-3 and V is TRBV5-1; D call uncertain. V dropped 4 bases and J dropped 2 bases, with 5 bases sitting between them. This CDR3 has 12 residues. CDR1 SGHRS and CDR2 YFSETQ come from the germline V gene. The CDR3 bases are TGCGCCAGCAGCGACTTCACAGATACGCAGTATTTT. It is translated as CASSDFTDTQYF.

This sequence joins TRBV2 and TRBJ2-6, with D perhaps TRBD1 (5 bases). Per germline, CDR1 SNHLY and CDR2 FYNNEI. The V and J ends lost 7 bases and 0 bases respectively, with 13 bases between them. The CDR3 is 16 residues long. CDR3 DNA: TGTGCCAGCATTGCCAGGGCACACTCTGGGGCCAACGTCCTGACTTTC. As protein: CASIARAHSGANVLTF.

This clone has only one observation. The chain couples TRBV19 to TRBJ2-7; D call uncertain. This CDR3 has 13 residues. Germline V CDR1 and CDR2: LNHDA, SQIVND (reference sequence). V was trimmed by 3 bases and J by 4 bases, leaving 10 bases between them. The chain's CDR3 is CASSMSESYEQYF. CDR3 nucleotide sequence: TGTGCCAGTAGTATGAGTGAGTCGTACGAGCAGTACTTC. Filled out from reference TRBV19 and TRBJ2-7, the complete variable domain reads DGGITQSPKYLFRKEGQNVTLSCEQNLNHDAMYWYRQDPGQGLRLIYYSQIVNDFQKGDIAEGYSVSREKKESFPLTVTSAQKNPTAFYLCASSMSESYEQYFGPGTRLTVT.

Comment on this clone: The germline gene is not matched at one end of the junction; a read error may be the cause. The J gene is TRBJ1-5, the V gene TRBV7-9; weak D call: TRBD1 (6 bases). The CDR3 is 13 residues long. CDR1 is SEHNR and CDR2 is FQNEAQ in the germline V gene (reference sequence). The CDR3 sequence: CSSSLEGDQPQHF. The DNA for the CDR3 is TGTTCCAGCAGCTTAGAGGGGGATCAGCCCCAGCATTTT.

Only one count was recorded for this clone. The chain's CDR3 is CASGLPGSFEQFF. The DNA for the CDR3 is TGTGCTAGTGGTTTGCCAGGTTCGTTTGAGCAGTTCTTC. The J gene is TRBJ2-1, the V gene TRBV12-5; no clear D gene. Germline V gives CDR1 LGHNT, CDR2 FRNRAP. CDR3 length: 13 amino acids. The V end lost 2 bases, the J end lost 9 bases, and 11 bases lay between the germline ends. The variable domain in full, completed from reference TRBV12-5 and TRBJ2-1, reads DARVTQTPRHKVTEMGQEVTMRCQPILGHNTVFWYRQTMMQGLELLAYFRNRAPLDDSGMPKDRFSAEMPDATLATLKIQPSEPRDSAVYFCASGLPGSFEQFFGPGTRLTVL.

V is TRBV7-9 and J is TRBJ1-1; unclear D gene. The CDR3 runs 13 residues. The V gene lost 8 bases and the J gene lost 7 bases, with 17 bases spanning the gap. CDR1 and CDR2 from the germline V gene are SEHNR and FQNEAQ (reference sequence). CDR3 nucleotide sequence: TGTGCCAGCTCACTAGCGGGAACCCTTGAAGCTTTCTTT. Translated, it gives CASSLAGTLEAFF.

The genes are TRBV5-1 and TRBJ2-1; TRBD2 matches 10 bases. The germline CDR1 and CDR2 sequences are SGHRS and YFSETQ. This CDR3 contains 13 residues. The V segment lost 5 bases and the J segment 7 bases; nucleotides outside the gene matches: 3. The CDR3 spells CASSWGLANEQFF. The CDR3 region has the DNA TGCGCCAGCAGTTGGGGACTAGCGAATGAGCAGTTCTTC.

This sequence joins TRBV5-1 and TRBJ1-4; the D gene is possibly TRBD1 (6 bases). The germline V and J ends were trimmed by 7 bases and 3 bases, with 13 bases remaining between them. Germline assignment: CDR1 SGHRS and CDR2 YFSETQ. The CDR3 runs to 14 residues. The CDR3 DNA is TGCGCCAGCCGGATGACAGGTTCTAATGAAAAACTGTTTTTT. Its translation: CASRMTGSNEKLFF.

Here the CDR3 DNA reads TGCGCCAGCAGTGAGGTACTCCGGGACTTTGGCTACACCTTC. This translates into CASSEVLRDFGYTF. This chain links TRBV10-2 with TRBJ1-2, with TRBD1 as a possible D gene (5 bases). CDR1 and CDR2 (germline): WSHSY, SAAADI. CDR3 length equals 14 residues. V gave up 2 bases and J gave up 7 bases, with 14 bases separating them.

The chain recombines TRBV27 with TRBJ1-1; no firm D call. The V and J ends lost 2 bases and 1 base respectively, with 5 bases between them. This CDR3 is 13 amino acids long. Germline CDR1 MNHEY, CDR2 SMNVEV (reference sequence). The CDR3 reads CASSLLRNTEAFF. The CDR3, as DNA: TGTGCCAGCAGTTTACTCAGGAACACTGAAGCTTTCTTT.

To note about this clone: Germline is not matched at one junction end, which may reflect a read error. The gene calls are TRBV18 and TRBJ1-2; the match to TRBD1 covers 9 bases. The CDR3 has 14 amino acids. Germline values: CDR1 KGHSH, CDR2 LQKENI. In nucleotides, the CDR3 is TGTGCCAGCTCAGAAATGGACAGGGGCTATGACTACACCTTC. This sequence encodes CASSEMDRGYDYTF.

This chain uses TRBV7-6 with TRBJ2-1, with D uncertain. V lost 1 base to trimming and J lost 2 bases, with 12 bases between them. Looked up from germline, CDR1 is SGHVS and CDR2 is FNYEAQ. This CDR3 comprises 16 residues. The DNA for the CDR3 is TGTGCCAGCAGCTTAGTCTCCCGGTCGGCCTACAATGAGCAGTTCTTC. Amino acid sequence: CASSLVSRSAYNEQFF.

V gene TRBV5-1 combines with J gene TRBJ2-2, with 10 bases aligning to TRBD1. CDR1 SGHRS and CDR2 YFSETQ come from the germline V gene. With 7 bases clipped from V and 6 bases from J, the junction kept 12 bases outside the gene matches. The CDR3 sequence is 16 residues long. The CDR3, as DNA: TGCGCCAGCTGTAGGCCGGGACAGGGGTTTTCCGGGGAGCTGTTTTTT. The encoded protein is CASCRPGQGFSGELFF.

The chain has TRBV5-1 and TRBJ2-7; tentatively, D is TRBD2 (6 bases). Germline V lookup: CDR1 SGHRS, CDR2 YFSETQ. V was clipped by 1 base and J by 0 bases, with 11 bases between them. There are 15 residues in the CDR3. CDR3 residues: CASSLRGESSYEQYF. In nucleotides, the CDR3 is TGCGCCAGCAGCTTGCGCGGGGAGAGCTCCTACGAGCAGTACTTC.

The V gene is TRBV6-5, the J gene TRBJ2-3, with 7 bases fitting TRBD2. The trim removed 1 base at V and 3 bases at J, leaving 7 bases unmatched. Germline CDR1 and CDR2: MNHEY and SVGAGI. The CDR3 sequence is 16 residues long. The DNA for the CDR3 is TGTGCCAGCAGTTACTTTGGCGGGAGTGGGACAGATACGCAGTATTTT. This translates into CASSYFGGSGTDTQYF.

Comments on this clone: The junction shows a germline mismatch at one end, possibly a read error. The J gene is TRBJ1-6, the V gene TRBV7-9; D uncertain. CDR1 and CDR2 (germline): SEHNR, FQNEAQ (reference sequence). The CDR3 consists of 16 residues. The DNA for the CDR3 is TGTTCCAGCAGGAAACTCGGGAGCTCCTATAATTCACCCCTCCACTTT. Translation gives CSSRKLGSSYNSPLHF.

The chain has TRBV28 and TRBJ1-3; D unresolved. Trimming cost V 4 bases and J 3 bases, with 16 bases left between them. This CDR3 spans 16 amino acids. Germline CDR1 MDHEN, CDR2 SYDVKM. The CDR3 spells CASSSVGISGGNTIYF. The CDR3 nucleotides read TGTGCCAGCAGTTCCGTAGGGATAAGCGGTGGAAACACCATATATTTT.

The chain employs TRBV19 and TRBJ1-5, with TRBD1 as a possible D gene (5 bases). With 5 bases removed from V and 4 bases from J, the gap between germline ends came to 12 bases. Germline CDR1 is LNHDA and CDR2 is SQIVND (reference sequence). The CDR3 consists of 14 residues. Written as DNA, the CDR3 is TGTGCCAGTAGTCCACGACAGTGGAATCAGCCCCAGCATTTT. Translated: CASSPRQWNQPQHF.

This chain links TRBV30 with TRBJ1-2, with D perhaps TRBD1 (5 bases). There are 12 residues in the CDR3. The V and J ends lost 5 bases and 8 bases respectively, with 15 bases between them. Germline CDR1 GTSNPN, CDR2 SVGIG (reference sequence). Here the CDR3 reads CAWQIQAGGYTF. DNA of the CDR3: TGTGCCTGGCAAATACAGGCCGGGGGCTACACCTTC.

This clone was recorded a few times. The V gene is TRBV7-9, the J gene TRBJ2-7; perhaps TRBD2 as D (6 bases). This CDR3 is built from 14 residues. Trimming pared 3 bases from V and 1 base from J, leaving 10 bases between. Germline V gene data show CDR1 as SEHNR and CDR2 as FQNEAQ (reference sequence). Written as DNA, the CDR3 is TGTGCCAGCAGCTTCCTGGGGGGATCCTACGAGCAGTACTTC. This sequence encodes CASSFLGGSYEQYF.

The chain combines TRBV19 with TRBJ2-7; 11 bases are a match to TRBD1. Germline CDR1 and CDR2: LNHDA and SQIVND (reference sequence). The CDR3 loop spans 16 amino acids. Losses at the gene ends were 6 bases for V and 5 bases for J; bases not matched to a gene: 12. The CDR3, as DNA: TGTGCCAGTAGCAAGCGGAGGGGACAGGGGGGGGACGAGCAGTACTTC. It codes for CASSKRRGQGGDEQYF.

J is TRBJ1-2 and V is TRBV5-1, with a tentative D call TRBD1 (6 bases). Germline lookup yields CDR1 SGHRS and CDR2 YFSETQ. V was cut by 4 bases and J by 3 bases, with 16 bases left in between. The CDR3 is 15 amino acids. The chain's CDR3 is CASSLGTRDDYGYTF. The DNA for the CDR3 is TGCGCCAGCAGCCTAGGGACACGGGATGACTATGGCTACACCTTC.

This chain links TRBV19 with TRBJ2-3; TRBD2 matches at 9 bases. V was clipped by 0 bases and J by 10 bases; unmatched bases: 2. This CDR3 comprises 13 residues. Germline lookup yields CDR1 LNHDA and CDR2 SQIVND (reference sequence). In DNA form, the CDR3 reads TGTGCCAGTAGTATAGATAGCGGGAGTTCGCAGTATTTT. Its translation: CASSIDSGSSQYF. Full variable domain (outside the CDR3, taken from reference TRBV19 and TRBJ2-3): DGGITQSPKYLFRKEGQNVTLSCEQNLNHDAMYWYRQDPGQGLRLIYYSQIVNDFQKGDIAEGYSVSREKKESFPLTVTSAQKNPTAFYLCASSIDSGSSQYFGPGTRLTVL.

CDR3 in DNA: TGTGCCATCATGACGGGAATGAACACTGAAGCTTTCTTT. Translation gives CAIMTGMNTEAFF. V and J are TRBV10-3 and TRBJ1-1, with D unclear. This CDR3 is built from 13 residues. Germline V gives CDR1 ENHRY, CDR2 SYGVKD. Trimming left V 7 bases short and J 0 bases short, with 9 bases between.

This sequence joins TRBV5-1 and TRBJ2-5; 8 bases fit TRBD2. This CDR3 contains 16 residues. Germline CDR1 reads SGHRS; CDR2 reads YFSETQ. The ends lost 4 bases at V and 5 bases at J; junction bases unmatched: 13. CDR3 DNA: TGCGCCAGCAGCCCCAACCCCGCGACTAGCGACGAGACCCAGTACTTC. This sequence encodes CASSPNPATSDETQYF.

The rearrangement uses TRBV6-5 and TRBJ2-7, with a weak D call TRBD2 (6 bases). Germline loops: CDR1 MNHEY, CDR2 SVGAGI. V shed 5 bases and J shed 5 bases, with 13 bases lying between them. The CDR3 contains 13 residues. The CDR3 DNA reads as TGTGCCAGCAGTCGGGGGACCACCAACGAGCAGTACTTC. Protein: CASSRGTTNEQYF.

The rearrangement links TRBV10-1 to TRBJ2-2, with 8 bases lining up with TRBD2. The CDR3 covers 18 residues. The germline gives CDR1 WNHNN, CDR2 SYGVQD (reference sequence). The trim removed 3 bases at V and 5 bases at J, leaving 14 bases unmatched. The CDR3 reads CASSDRGGRHRPTGELFF. The CDR3 nucleotides read TGCGCCAGCAGTGATCGGGGGGGACGACATCGCCCGACCGGGGAGCTGTTTTTT.

V is TRBV19 and J is TRBJ2-7; the match to TRBD2 covers 8 bases. J lost 0 bases, V lost 3 bases, and 7 bases had no gene match. The V gene's germline CDR1 is LNHDA and CDR2 SQIVND (reference sequence). This CDR3 region has 16 residues. CDR3 DNA: TGTGCCAGTAGTATCGTCCGCGGGACTAGCTCCTACGAGCAGTACTTC. Its protein is CASSIVRGTSSYEQYF. Combining the CDR3 with reference TRBV19 and TRBJ2-7 gives the whole variable domain DGGITQSPKYLFRKEGQNVTLSCEQNLNHDAMYWYRQDPGQGLRLIYYSQIVNDFQKGDIAEGYSVSREKKESFPLTVTSAQKNPTAFYLCASSIVRGTSSYEQYFGPGTRLTVT.